This T cell receptor beta chain was recovered during a study of cytomegalovirus exposure and HLA in healthy donors. Overall study: Clustering assigned 81% of the roughly 380 genotyped donors to the Caucasian-associated ancestry cluster.

V lost 3 bases and J lost 5; bases outside the gene matches: 7. From germline, CDR1 is GTSNPN and CDR2 SVGIG (reference sequence). This CDR3 is built from 14 residues. Amplification used 60 Vbeta primers and 13 Jbeta primers. Only in-frame clones appear in the TCRdb table, and some are missing; sequencing was by immunoSEQ multiplex PCR. The repertoire holds about 200,000 clones, with around 86% as singletons. A note on this clone: What it binds is not known.

Whole-study results and caveats: Earlier analysis found most TCR beta V segments productive about 90% or about 30% of the time. A missense variant in DCLRE1C was later tied to TCR beta V- and J-gene trimming. TCR association rates varied by HLA locus in a later analysis, with DRB1 highest and HLA-C lowest.

The source material was PBMCs. The genes are TRBV30 and TRBJ2-5, with TRBD1 matching over 9 bases. The receptor's source is a woman aged 40-49 years in good health and CMV-seronegative. This chain's CDR3 is CAWSLQGAPETQYF. In nucleotides, the CDR3 is TGTGCCTGGAGCCTACAGGGGGCGCCTGAGACCCAGTACTTC.